This T cell receptor beta chain comes out of a study of blood T cell repertoires in COVID-19. Trimming removed 5 bases at V and 3 bases at J, with 14 bases between. The length of the CDR3 is 14 residues. Per germline, CDR1 PRHDT and CDR2 FYEKMQ (reference sequence). Produced via immunoSEQ multiplex PCR; TCRdb's table is partial and in-frame only. The sample shows almost 90,000 clones, around 90% of them seen only once. Sequences were obtained from peripheral blood. This clonotype was sampled from a man aged 18 to 29 with COVID-19, enrolled during active disease. The rearrangement links TRBV13 to TRBJ2-7; D not certain. Written as DNA, the CDR3 is TGTGCCAGCAGCCGTACAGATCTAAACTACGAGCAGTACTTC. Its protein is CASSRTDLNYEQYF.